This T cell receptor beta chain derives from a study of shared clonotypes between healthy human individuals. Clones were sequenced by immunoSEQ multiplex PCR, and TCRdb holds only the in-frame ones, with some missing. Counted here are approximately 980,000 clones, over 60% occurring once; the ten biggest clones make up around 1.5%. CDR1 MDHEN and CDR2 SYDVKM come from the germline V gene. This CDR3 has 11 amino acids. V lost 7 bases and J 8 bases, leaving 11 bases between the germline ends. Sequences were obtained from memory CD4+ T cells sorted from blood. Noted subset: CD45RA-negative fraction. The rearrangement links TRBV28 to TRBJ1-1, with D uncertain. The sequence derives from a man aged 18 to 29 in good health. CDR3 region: CASTSTVEAFF. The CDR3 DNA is TGTGCCAGCACATCGACGGTAGAAGCTTTCTTT.